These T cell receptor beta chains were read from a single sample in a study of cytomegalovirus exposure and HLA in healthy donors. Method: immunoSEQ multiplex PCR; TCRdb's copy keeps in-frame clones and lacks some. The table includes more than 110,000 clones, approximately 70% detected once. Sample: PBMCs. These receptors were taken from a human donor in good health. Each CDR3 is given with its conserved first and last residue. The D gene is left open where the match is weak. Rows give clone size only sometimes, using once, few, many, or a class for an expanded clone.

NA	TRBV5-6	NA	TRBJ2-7	TGTGCCAGCAGCTGGGGCTCGTTAGGGCAGTACTTC	CASSWGSLGQYF
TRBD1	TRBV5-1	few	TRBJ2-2	TGCGCCAGCAGCCCCAGACAGGGTGGAACCGGGGAGCTGTTTTTT	CASSPRQGGTGELFF
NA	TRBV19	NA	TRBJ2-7	TGTGCCAGCACAGACAGGGCGGGGGGCTTGACGAAGTACTTC	CASTDRAGGLTKYF
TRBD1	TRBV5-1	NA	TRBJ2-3	TGCGCCAGCAGCTTGGAAGGACAGGTCGGCACAGATACGCAGTATTTT	CASSLEGQVGTDTQYF
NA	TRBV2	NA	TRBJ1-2	TGTGCCAGCAGTGCCGAGCGATGGTCGGGCTACACCTTC	CASSAERWSGYTF
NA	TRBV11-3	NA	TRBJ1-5	TGTGCCAGCAGCCTGACAGGAAATCAGCCCCAGCATTTT	CASSLTGNQPQHF
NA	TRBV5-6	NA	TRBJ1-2	TGTGCCAGCAGCTTAGAGAAATTCCTCTATGGCTACACCTTC	CASSLEKFLYGYTF
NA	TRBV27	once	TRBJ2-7	TGTGCCAGCGCCCGGACACCTCGCTCCACGGAGCAGTACTTC	CASARTPRSTEQYF
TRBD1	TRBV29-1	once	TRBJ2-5	TGCAGCGTTACAGGGGAAGAGACCCAGTACTTC	CSVTGEETQYF
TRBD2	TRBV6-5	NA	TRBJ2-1	TGTGCCAGCAGCTTAGCGGGAGTGGGCAATGAGCAGTTCTTC	CASSLAGVGNEQFF
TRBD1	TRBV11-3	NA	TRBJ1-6	TGTGCCAGCAGCTGGGGGACAGGAGATAATTCACCCCTCCACTTT	CASSWGTGDNSPLHF
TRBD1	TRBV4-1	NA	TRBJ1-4	TGCGCCAGCAGCCAGGGACAGGGACGTGAAAAACTGTTTTTT	CASSQGQGREKLFF
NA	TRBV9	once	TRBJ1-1	TGTGCCAGCAGCGCCCCGAGGGGGTGGGACACTGAAGCTTTCTTT	CASSAPRGWDTEAFF
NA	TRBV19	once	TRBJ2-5	TGTGCCAGTAGCCTAATCGGGGGTGACAGGGATGGCCAGTACTTC	CASSLIGGDRDGQYF
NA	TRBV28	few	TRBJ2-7	TGTGCCAGCAGTTCCCTCTCCTCCGGGAACTACGAGCAGTACTTC	CASSSLSSGNYEQYF